These T cell receptor beta chains were read from a single sample in a study of T cell responses to AZD1222 COVID-19 vaccine. Some clones are missing from TCRdb's copy, which holds only in-frame ones; the method was immunoSEQ multiplex PCR. Of approximately 76,000 clones listed, over 80% were seen once; the top ten hold 2.5% to 3%. Sample: peripheral blood, taken on day 0 of AZD1222 vaccination. These receptors were taken from an adult in good health. CDR3s include the opening cysteine and the closing phenylalanine or tryptophan. The D gene is left open where the match is weak. Size is omitted from some rows. Given values are once, few, many or a class for expanded clones.

abundance,d_gene,v_gene,j_gene,len,CDR3aa,CDR3nt
NA,TRBD2,TRBV2,TRBJ2-7,14,CASSELAGASEQYF,TGTGCCAGCAGCGAACTAGCGGGCGCTTCCGAGCAGTACTTC
NA,NA,TRBV12-3/TRBV12-4,TRBJ1-2,13,CASSLSGGSGYTF,TGTGCCAGCAGTTTAAGTGGGGGGAGCGGCTACACCTTC
NA,NA,TRBV6-2/TRBV6-3,TRBJ2-1,15,CASSYSIAGHNEQFF,TGTGCCAGCAGTTACTCGATAGCAGGGCACAATGAGCAGTTCTTC
NA,TRBD1,TRBV14,TRBJ1-2,15,CASSRTGGGGYGYTF,TGTGCCAGCAGCCGAACAGGGGGCGGGGGTTATGGCTACACCTTC
NA,TRBD2,TRBV4-3,TRBJ2-1,17,CASSQKPGLAPYNEQFF,TGCGCCAGCAGCCAGAAACCCGGACTAGCGCCCTACAATGAGCAGTTCTTC
NA,NA,TRBV19,TRBJ1-1,12,CASSSQNTEAFF,TGTGCCAGTAGCAGCCAGAACACTGAAGCTTTCTTT
NA,TRBD2,TRBV24-1,TRBJ2-1,19,CATSDSAPTSGGAYNEQFF,TGTGCCACCAGTGATTCGGCCCCTACTAGCGGGGGGGCATACAATGAGCAGTTCTTC
NA,NA,TRBV12-3/TRBV12-4,TRBJ1-1,13,CASSLGVNTEAFF,TGTGCCAGCAGTTTAGGGGTGAACACTGAAGCTTTCTTT
NA,TRBD2,TRBV19,TRBJ2-7,16,CASSIRLAGPAYEQYF,TGTGCCAGTAGTATAAGACTAGCGGGACCAGCCTACGAGCAGTACTTC
NA,TRBD1,TRBV27,TRBJ2-7,13,CASRGQGGYEQYF,TGTGCCAGCAGAGGACAGGGGGGGTACGAGCAGTACTTC
NA,NA,TRBV10-3,TRBJ2-4,15,CAISLGVGAKNIQYF,TGTGCCATCAGCCTCGGGGTTGGGGCCAAAAACATTCAGTACTTC
NA,NA,TRBV23-1,TRBJ2-3,14,CASSQSHPADTQYF,TGCGCCAGCAGTCAATCTCATCCAGCAGATACGCAGTATTTT
once,TRBD1,TRBV6-5,TRBJ1-1,15,CASSYRQGSNFKAFF,TGTGCCAGCAGTTACCGACAGGGGTCGAACTTTAAAGCTTTCTTT
NA,NA,TRBV5-1,TRBJ2-7,16,CASSLLEQGRKLEQYF,TGCGCCAGCAGCTTACTAGAACAGGGCCGTAAGCTCGAGCAGTACTTC
NA,NA,TRBV16,TRBJ2-7,13,CASSPRGYYEQYF,TGTGCCAGCAGCCCCAGGGGTTACTACGAGCAGTACTTC
NA,NA,TRBV29-1,TRBJ1-1,14,CSVEAGQSNTEAFF,TGCAGCGTTGAAGCGGGCCAGTCAAACACTGAAGCTTTCTTT
NA,TRBD1,TRBV7-3,TRBJ2-3,13,CASSLGQAEGQYF,TGTGCCAGCAGCCTGGGACAGGCTGAGGGGCAGTATTTT
NA,TRBD1,TRBV27,TRBJ1-6,17,CASSLSPTGTGDSPLHF,TGTGCCAGCAGTTTATCACCAACCGGGACAGGGGATTCACCCCTCCACTTT
few,TRBD2,TRBV3-1/TRBV3-2,TRBJ2-5,15,CASSPSGGTQETQYF,TGTGCCAGCAGCCCCTCCGGGGGGACCCAAGAGACCCAGTACTTC
NA,NA,TRBV30,TRBJ1-2,14,CAWSVIGKGYGYTF,TGTGCCTGGAGTGTAATAGGGAAGGGCTATGGCTACACCTTC
NA,TRBD1,TRBV9,TRBJ1-1,16,CASSLNQGEGVTEAFF,TGTGCCAGCAGCCTAAACCAGGGGGAAGGGGTCACTGAAGCTTTCTTT
few,NA,TRBV6-2/TRBV6-3,TRBJ1-5,14,CASSSSNSNQPQHF,TGTGCCAGCAGTTCCAGCAATAGCAATCAGCCCCAGCATTTT
NA,NA,TRBV19,TRBJ1-1,16,CASSIDLWGVRTEAFF,TGTGCCAGTAGTATAGATCTATGGGGGGTGCGCACTGAAGCTTTCTTT
NA,NA,TRBV25-1,TRBJ2-2,15,CASSDTRANTGELFF,TGTGCCAGCAGTGATACACGAGCGAACACCGGGGAGCTGTTTTTT
NA,NA,TRBV6-4,TRBJ2-2,14,CASSDDLNTGELFF,TGTGCCAGCAGTGATGACTTGAACACCGGGGAGCTGTTTTTT
NA,TRBD1,TRBV27,TRBJ1-2,15,CASSLLGQGWGGYTF,TGTGCCAGCAGTCTCCTCGGACAGGGCTGGGGTGGCTACACCTTC
NA,TRBD2,TRBV6-2/TRBV6-3,TRBJ2-1,16,CASSYSGLAGGGEQFF,TGTGCCAGCAGTTATTCGGGACTAGCGGGAGGAGGGGAGCAGTTCTTC
NA,TRBD2,TRBV10-1,TRBJ2-3,21,CASSPTAGTSGRVGVTDTQYF,TGCGCCAGCAGTCCGACGGCCGGGACTAGCGGGAGGGTAGGAGTCACAGATACGCAGTATTTT
NA,NA,TRBV4-3,TRBJ1-4,16,CASSQDLGEGGEKLFF,TGCGCCAGCAGCCAAGATCTGGGAGAGGGGGGTGAAAAACTGTTTTTT
NA,TRBD1,TRBV7-2,TRBJ2-2,16,CASSSMDRGLFGELFF,TGTGCCAGCAGCTCCATGGACAGGGGGCTTTTCGGGGAGCTGTTTTTT
NA,NA,TRBV7-2,TRBJ2-3,18,CASSSSSPLGVPMATQYF,TGTGCCAGCAGCTCAAGCTCCCCACTAGGGGTCCCCATGGCTACGCAGTATTTT
NA,NA,TRBV5-1,TRBJ1-6,14,CASSLGSYNSPLHF,TGCGCCAGCAGCTTGGGGTCTTATAATTCACCCCTCCACTTT
once,NA,TRBV7-9,TRBJ1-3,13,CASSLGQGNTIYF,TGTGCCAGCAGCTTAGGCCAGGGAAACACCATATATTTT
NA,NA,TRBV7-9,TRBJ1-3,16,CASSSQVGRSGNTIYF,TGTGCCAGCAGCTCGCAGGTGGGACGCTCTGGAAACACCATATATTTT
NA,TRBD1,TRBV5-4,TRBJ1-6,14,CASSLGDRDSPLHF,TGTGCCAGCAGCTTAGGGGACAGGGATTCACCCCTCCACTTT
few,TRBD1,TRBV27,TRBJ1-2,14,CASSQPGQGLGYTF,TGTGCCAGCAGCCAACCGGGACAGGGGTTAGGCTACACCTTC
NA,TRBD1,TRBV14,TRBJ1-2,15,CASSRRQGQILGYTF,TGTGCCAGCAGCCGCCGACAGGGTCAAATTCTGGGCTACACCTTC
NA,TRBD1,TRBV27,TRBJ2-2,16,CASSFTGQGGSGELFF,TGTGCCAGCAGTTTTACGGGACAGGGGGGTTCCGGGGAGCTGTTTTTT
NA,NA,TRBV7-3,TRBJ2-2,15,CASSLSGRGTGELFF,TGTGCCAGCAGCTTGTCGGGGCGGGGCACCGGGGAGCTGTTTTTT